The clone carrying this T cell receptor (beta chain) was seen at least ten times. This specimen belongs to a study of neurological immune-mediated disorders. The CDR3 length is 17 residues. Germline V gives CDR1 DFQATT, CDR2 SNEGSKA (reference sequence). The J segment lost 4 bases and the V segment lost 5 bases, leaving 13 bases of the junction unmatched. TCRdb independently ran MiXCR on the 5' RACE reads; one entry per CDR3 protein. Of approximately 46,000 distinct CDR3 sequences detected, approximately 9.1% appear once; the ten largest clones hold under 2%. The time point here: longitudinal time-point 1 (baseline).

The TCR was taken from a woman aged 40 to 50 in good health. V usage is TRBV20-1 and J usage is TRBJ2-7; 14 positions match TRBD2. Sequences were obtained from PBMCs. The chain's CDR3 is CSAPGTSGRTSSYEQYF. Written as DNA, the CDR3 is TGCAGTGCTCCCGGGACTAGCGGGAGAACCTCTAGTTACGAGCAGTACTTC.